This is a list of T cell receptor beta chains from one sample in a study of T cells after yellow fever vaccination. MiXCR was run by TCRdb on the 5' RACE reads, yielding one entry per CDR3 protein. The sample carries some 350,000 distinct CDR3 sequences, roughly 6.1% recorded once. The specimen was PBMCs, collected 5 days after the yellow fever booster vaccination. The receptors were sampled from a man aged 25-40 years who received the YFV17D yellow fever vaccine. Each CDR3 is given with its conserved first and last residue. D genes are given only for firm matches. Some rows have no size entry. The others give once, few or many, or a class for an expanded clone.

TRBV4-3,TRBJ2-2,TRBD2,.,CASSLTSGRARGELFF,TGCGCCAGCAGCCTGACTAGCGGGAGGGCCCGCGGGGAGCTGTTTTTT
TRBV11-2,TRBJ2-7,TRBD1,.,CASSHVVVRGHEQYF,TGTGCCAGCAGCCACGTGGTGGTAAGGGGGCACGAGCAGTACTTC
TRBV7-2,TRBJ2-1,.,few,CASSSGGVLGSEQFF,TGTGCCAGCAGCTCCGGGGGAGTTTTGGGTAGCGAGCAGTTCTTC
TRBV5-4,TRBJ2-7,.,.,CASSRPGEREQYF,TGTGCCAGCAGCCGTCCGGGAGAGCGCGAGCAGTACTTC
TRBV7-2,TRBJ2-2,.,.,CAARGRVGGELFF,TGTGCCGCCCGGGGCCGCGTGGGCGGGGAGCTGTTTTTT
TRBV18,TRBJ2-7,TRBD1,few,CASSPLPTGQATYEQYF,TGTGCCAGCTCACCTCTCCCCACGGGACAGGCCACCTACGAGCAGTACTTC
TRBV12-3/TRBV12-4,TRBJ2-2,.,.,CTFSFGRAIRNTGELFF,TGTACCTTCAGTTTTGGGCGAGCGATTAGGAACACCGGGGAGCTGTTTTTT
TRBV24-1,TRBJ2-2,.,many,CATRDYGNTGELFF,TGTGCCACCAGGGACTACGGGAACACCGGGGAGCTGTTTTTT
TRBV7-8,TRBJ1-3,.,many,CASSIGTLTVSGNTIYF,TGTGCCAGCAGCATCGGGACTCTTACCGTCTCTGGAAACACCATATATTTT
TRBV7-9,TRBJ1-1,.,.,CASSFANVSPEAFF,TGTGCCAGCAGCTTTGCAAATGTTTCCCCTGAAGCTTTCTTT
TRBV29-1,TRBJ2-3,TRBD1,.,CSVDEGDRANTDTQYF,TGCAGCGTTGACGAGGGGGACAGGGCGAACACAGATACGCAGTATTTT
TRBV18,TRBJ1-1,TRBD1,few,CASSQQGGNTEAFF,TGTGCCAGCTCACAACAGGGGGGGAACACTGAAGCTTTCTTT
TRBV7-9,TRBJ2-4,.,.,CASSQRGRTSKNIQYF,TGTGCCAGCAGCCAAAGGGGCAGGACATCCAAAAACATTCAGTACTTC
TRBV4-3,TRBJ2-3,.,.,CASSLGTVVTDTQYF,TGCGCCAGCAGCCTAGGGACGGTGGTTACAGATACGCAGTATTTT
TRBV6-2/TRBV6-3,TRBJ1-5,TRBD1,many,CASSWDRRNQPQHF,TGTGCCAGCAGCTGGGACAGGAGAAATCAGCCCCAGCATTTT
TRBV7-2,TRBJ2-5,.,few,CASSPSIGGYETQYF,TGTGCCAGCAGCCCATCCATAGGGGGGTATGAGACCCAGTACTTC
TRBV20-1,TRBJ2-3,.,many,CSARDPGPPTQYF,TGCAGTGCTAGAGATCCCGGCCCCCCTACGCAGTATTTT
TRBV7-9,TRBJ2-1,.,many,CASSPPGRGQFF,TGTGCCAGCAGCCCCCCCGGGCGAGGGCAGTTCTTC
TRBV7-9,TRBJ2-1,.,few,CASSRRDGTSYNEQFF,TGTGCCAGCAGCCGGCGGGACGGGACGTCCTACAATGAGCAGTTCTTC
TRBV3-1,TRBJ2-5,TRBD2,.,CASSQVLAGGPGVETQYF,TGTGCCAGCAGCCAAGTGCTGGCGGGAGGGCCGGGAGTGGAGACCCAGTACTTC
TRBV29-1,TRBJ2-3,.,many,CSTVLDTQYF,TGCAGCACAGTTTTGGATACGCAGTATTTT
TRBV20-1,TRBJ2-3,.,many,CSAKSAEGETDTQYF,TGCAGTGCCAAGTCCGCAGAGGGAGAAACAGATACGCAGTATTTT
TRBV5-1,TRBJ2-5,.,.,CASSLYRDTTVGETQYF,TGCGCCAGCAGCTTGTACCGGGACACAACTGTAGGAGAGACCCAGTACTTC
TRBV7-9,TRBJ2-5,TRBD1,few,CASSPGTGGAETQYF,TGTGCCAGCAGCCCCGGGACAGGGGGTGCGGAGACCCAGTACTTC
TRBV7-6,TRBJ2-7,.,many,CASSRVPGDYEQYF,TGTGCCAGCAGCCGGGTGCCGGGAGATTACGAGCAGTACTTC
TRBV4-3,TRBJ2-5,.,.,CASSPVSGGEETQYF,TGCGCCAGCAGCCCAGTATCTGGCGGAGAAGAGACCCAGTACTTC
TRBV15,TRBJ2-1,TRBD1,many,CATSGGGTGVNEQFF,TGTGCCACCAGCGGCGGCGGGACAGGGGTCAATGAGCAGTTCTTC
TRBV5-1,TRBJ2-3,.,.,CASSLRFALSTDTQYF,TGCGCCAGCAGCCTCCGTTTCGCCCTAAGCACAGATACGCAGTATTTT
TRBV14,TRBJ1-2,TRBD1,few,CASSQAGQAYRYGYTF,TGTGCCAGCAGCCAGGCCGGACAGGCCTACCGCTATGGCTACACCTTC
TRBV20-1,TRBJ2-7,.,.,CSARDRVRGWGYEQYF,TGCAGTGCTAGAGATAGGGTTCGGGGATGGGGCTACGAGCAGTACTTC
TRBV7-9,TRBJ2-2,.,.,CASSFVGNTGELFF,TGTGCCAGCAGCTTTGTGGGGAACACCGGGGAGCTGTTTTTT
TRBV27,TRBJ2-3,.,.,CASSLSAEYTDTQYF,TGTGCCAGCAGTTTATCGGCGGAGTACACAGATACGCAGTATTTT
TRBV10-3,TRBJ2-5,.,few,CAISGADQETQYF,TGTGCCATCAGTGGGGCCGACCAAGAGACCCAGTACTTC
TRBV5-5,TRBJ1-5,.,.,CASSWGGRNQPQHF,TGTGCCAGCAGCTGGGGGGGCAGAAATCAGCCCCAGCATTTT
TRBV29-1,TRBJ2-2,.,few,CSVTLLSTQTNTGELFF,TGCAGCGTCACCCTCTTGTCGACCCAGACGAACACCGGGGAGCTGTTTTTT
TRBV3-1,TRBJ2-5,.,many,CASSQLPGFQETQYF,TGTGCCAGCAGCCAGTTACCAGGGTTCCAAGAGACCCAGTACTTC
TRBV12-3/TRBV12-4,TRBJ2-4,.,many,CASKFTGGGRRDIQYF,TGTGCCAGCAAGTTTACCGGAGGTGGGAGAAGGGACATTCAGTACTTC
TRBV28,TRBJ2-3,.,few,CASSPRGLGGRRADTQYF,TGTGCCAGCAGTCCGAGGGGGCTTGGGGGGAGGAGGGCAGATACGCAGTATTTT
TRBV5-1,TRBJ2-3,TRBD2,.,CASGQTSGGNTQYF,TGCGCCAGCGGTCAGACTAGCGGGGGAAATACGCAGTATTTT
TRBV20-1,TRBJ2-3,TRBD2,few,CSTPSGITDTQYF,TGCAGTACCCCTAGCGGGATCACCGATACGCAGTATTTT
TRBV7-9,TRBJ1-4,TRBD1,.,CASSLRDRANEKLFF,TGTGCCAGCAGCTTAAGGGACAGGGCCAATGAAAAACTGTTTTTT
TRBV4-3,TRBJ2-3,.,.,CASSQGLPSADTQYF,TGCGCCAGCAGCCAAGGCCTCCCGAGTGCAGATACGCAGTATTTT
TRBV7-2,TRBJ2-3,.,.,CASSPKNTDTQYF,TGTGCCAGCAGCCCGAAAAACACAGATACGCAGTATTTT
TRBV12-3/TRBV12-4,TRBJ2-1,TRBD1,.,CASRAGTGGKNEQFF,TGTGCCAGCAGAGCCGGGACAGGGGGAAAAAATGAGCAGTTCTTC
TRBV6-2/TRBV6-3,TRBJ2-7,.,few,CASSYRARAFGEQYF,TGTGCCAGCAGTTACCGCGCCCGGGCCTTCGGCGAGCAGTACTTC
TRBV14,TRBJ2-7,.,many,CASSQDLQWPYEQYF,TGTGCCAGCAGCCAAGATCTCCAATGGCCCTACGAGCAGTACTTC
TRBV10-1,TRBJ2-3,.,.,CASSERASRDTQYF,TGCGCCAGCAGTGAGAGGGCCAGTCGAGATACGCAGTATTTT
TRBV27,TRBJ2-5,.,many,CASSFNRGAETQYF,TGTGCCAGCAGTTTCAATAGAGGGGCAGAGACCCAGTACTTC
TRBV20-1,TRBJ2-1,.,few,CSARLMSEQFF,TGCAGTGCTAGGCTTATGTCGGAGCAGTTCTTC